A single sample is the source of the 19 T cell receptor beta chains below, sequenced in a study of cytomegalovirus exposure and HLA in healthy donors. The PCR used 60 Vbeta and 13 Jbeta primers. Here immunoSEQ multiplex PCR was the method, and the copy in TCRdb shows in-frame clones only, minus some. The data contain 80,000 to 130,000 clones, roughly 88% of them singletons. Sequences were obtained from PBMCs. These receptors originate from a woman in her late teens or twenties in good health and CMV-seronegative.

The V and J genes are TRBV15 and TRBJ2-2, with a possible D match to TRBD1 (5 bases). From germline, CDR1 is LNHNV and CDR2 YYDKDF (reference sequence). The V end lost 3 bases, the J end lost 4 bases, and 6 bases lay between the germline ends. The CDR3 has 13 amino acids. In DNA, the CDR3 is TGTGCCACCAGCAGCAGGGTCACCGGGGAGCTGTTTTTT. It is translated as CATSSRVTGELFF.

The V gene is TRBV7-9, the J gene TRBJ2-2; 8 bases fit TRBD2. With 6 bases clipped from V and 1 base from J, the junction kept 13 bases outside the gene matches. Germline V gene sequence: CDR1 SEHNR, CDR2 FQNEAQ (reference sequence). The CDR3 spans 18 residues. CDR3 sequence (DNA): TGTGCCAGCAGTATGCGGGGGGAAGGCCCGAAGAACACCGGGGAGCTGTTTTTT. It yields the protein CASSMRGEGPKNTGELFF.

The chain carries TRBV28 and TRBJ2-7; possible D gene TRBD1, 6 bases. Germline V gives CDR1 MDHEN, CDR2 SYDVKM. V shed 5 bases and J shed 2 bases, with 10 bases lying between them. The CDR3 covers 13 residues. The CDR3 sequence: CASSKDRPYEQYF. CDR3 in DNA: TGTGCCAGCAGTAAAGACAGGCCCTACGAGCAGTACTTC.

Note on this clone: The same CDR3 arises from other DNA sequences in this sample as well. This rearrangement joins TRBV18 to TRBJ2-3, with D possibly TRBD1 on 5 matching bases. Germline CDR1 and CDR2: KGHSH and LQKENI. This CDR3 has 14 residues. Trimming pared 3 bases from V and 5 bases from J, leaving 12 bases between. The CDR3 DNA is TGTGCCAGCTCACCGAGGCAGGGAAAAGATACGCAGTATTTT. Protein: CASSPRQGKDTQYF.

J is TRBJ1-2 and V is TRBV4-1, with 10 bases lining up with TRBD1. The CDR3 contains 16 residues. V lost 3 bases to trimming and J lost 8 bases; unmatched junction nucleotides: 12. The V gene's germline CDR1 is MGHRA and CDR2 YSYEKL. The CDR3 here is CASSQDDRGRVNGYTF. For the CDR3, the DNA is TGCGCCAGCAGCCAGGACGACAGGGGGCGAGTTAACGGCTACACCTTC.

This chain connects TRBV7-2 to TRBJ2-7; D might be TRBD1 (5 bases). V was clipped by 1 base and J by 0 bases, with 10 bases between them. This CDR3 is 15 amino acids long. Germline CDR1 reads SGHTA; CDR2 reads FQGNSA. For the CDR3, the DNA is TGTGCCAGCAGCTTAGAAGGGGCGAGCTCCTACGAGCAGTACTTC. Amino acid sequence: CASSLEGASSYEQYF.

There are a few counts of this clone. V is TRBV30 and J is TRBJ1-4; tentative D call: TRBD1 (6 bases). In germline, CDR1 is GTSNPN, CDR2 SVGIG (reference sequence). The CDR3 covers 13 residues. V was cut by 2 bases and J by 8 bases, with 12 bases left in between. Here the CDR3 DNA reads TGTGCCTGGAGTTATAGGACAGAGGAAAAACTGTTTTTT. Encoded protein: CAWSYRTEEKLFF.

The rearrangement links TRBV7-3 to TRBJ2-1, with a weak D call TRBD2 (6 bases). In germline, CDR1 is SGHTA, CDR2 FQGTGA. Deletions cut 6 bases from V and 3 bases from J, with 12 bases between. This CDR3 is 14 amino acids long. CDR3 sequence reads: CASSPSGLYNEQFF. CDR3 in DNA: TGTGCCAGCAGTCCTTCGGGACTCTACAATGAGCAGTTCTTC.

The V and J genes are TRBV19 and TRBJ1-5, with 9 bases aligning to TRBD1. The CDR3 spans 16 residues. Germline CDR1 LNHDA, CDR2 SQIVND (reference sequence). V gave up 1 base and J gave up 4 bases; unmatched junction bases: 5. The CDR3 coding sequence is TGTGCCAGTAGTATAGGGGACAGGGTCCCTAATCAGCCCCAGCATTTT. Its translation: CASSIGDRVPNQPQHF.

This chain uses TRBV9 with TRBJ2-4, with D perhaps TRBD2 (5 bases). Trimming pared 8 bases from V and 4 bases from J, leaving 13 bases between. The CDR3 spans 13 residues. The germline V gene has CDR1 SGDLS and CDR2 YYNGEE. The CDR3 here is CARRDEPKNIQYF. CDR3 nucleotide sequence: TGTGCCAGGAGGGATGAGCCGAAAAACATTCAGTACTTC.

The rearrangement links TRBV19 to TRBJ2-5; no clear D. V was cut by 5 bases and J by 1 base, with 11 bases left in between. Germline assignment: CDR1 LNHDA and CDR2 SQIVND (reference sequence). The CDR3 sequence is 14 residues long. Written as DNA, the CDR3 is TGTGCCAGTAGTGCGGATACCTCCCAAGAGACCCAGTACTTC. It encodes CASSADTSQETQYF.

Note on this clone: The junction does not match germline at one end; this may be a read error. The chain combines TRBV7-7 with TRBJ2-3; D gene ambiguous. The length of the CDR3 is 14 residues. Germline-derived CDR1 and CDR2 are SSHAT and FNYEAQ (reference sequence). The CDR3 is CASSLTLGTDTQYF. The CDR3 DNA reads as TGTGCTAGCAGCCTGACCCTAGGCACAGATACGCAGTATTTT.

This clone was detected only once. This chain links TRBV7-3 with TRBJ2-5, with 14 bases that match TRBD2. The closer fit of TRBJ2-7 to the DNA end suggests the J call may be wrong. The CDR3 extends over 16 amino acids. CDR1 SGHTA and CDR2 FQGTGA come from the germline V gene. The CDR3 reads CASSIGTSGSGYEQYF. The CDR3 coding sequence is TGTGCCAGCAGCATCGGGACTAGCGGGAGTGGCTACGAGCAGTACTTC.

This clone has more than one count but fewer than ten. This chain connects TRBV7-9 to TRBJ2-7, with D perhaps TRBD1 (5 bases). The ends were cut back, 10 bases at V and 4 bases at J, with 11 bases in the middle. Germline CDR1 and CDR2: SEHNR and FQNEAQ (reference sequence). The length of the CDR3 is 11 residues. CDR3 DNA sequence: TGTGCCATCTCTTCAGGGTACGAGCAGTACTTC. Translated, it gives CAISSGYEQYF.

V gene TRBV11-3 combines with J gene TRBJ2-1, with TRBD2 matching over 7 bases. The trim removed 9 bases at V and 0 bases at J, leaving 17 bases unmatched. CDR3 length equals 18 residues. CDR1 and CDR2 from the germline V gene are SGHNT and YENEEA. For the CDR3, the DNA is TGTGCCAGGGTATCTGGGGAGGGCGGATTGAGCTCCTACAATGAGCAGTTCTTC. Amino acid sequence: CARVSGEGGLSSYNEQFF. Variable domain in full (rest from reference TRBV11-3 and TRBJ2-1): EAGVVQSPRYKIIEKKQPVAFWCNPISGHNTLYWYLQNLGQGPELLIRYENEEAVDDSQLPKDRFSAERLKGVDSTLKIQPAELGDSAVYLCARVSGEGGLSSYNEQFFGPGTRLTVL.

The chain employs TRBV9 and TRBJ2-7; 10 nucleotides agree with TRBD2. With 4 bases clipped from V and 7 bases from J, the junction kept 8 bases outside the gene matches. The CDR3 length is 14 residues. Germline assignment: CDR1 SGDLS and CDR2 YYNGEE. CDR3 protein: CASSPSGGPREQYF. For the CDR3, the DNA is TGTGCCAGCAGCCCTAGCGGGGGCCCCAGGGAGCAGTACTTC.

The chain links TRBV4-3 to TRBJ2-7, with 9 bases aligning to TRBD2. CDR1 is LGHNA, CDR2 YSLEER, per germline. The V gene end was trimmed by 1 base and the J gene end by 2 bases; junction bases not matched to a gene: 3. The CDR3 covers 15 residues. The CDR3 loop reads CASSQASGATYEQYF. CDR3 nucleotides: TGCGCCAGCAGCCAAGCTAGCGGGGCTACCTACGAGCAGTACTTC.

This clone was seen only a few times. The CDR3 bases are TGTGCCAGCAGCCTACCAACCGGGGAGCTGTTTTTT. Protein: CASSLPTGELFF. V and J are TRBV7-3 and TRBJ2-2, with unresolved D. V was clipped by 5 bases and J by 5 bases, with 6 bases between them. The germline CDR1 and CDR2 sequences are SGHTA and FQGTGA. This CDR3 region has 12 residues. The full variable domain, in which reference TRBV7-3 and TRBJ2-2 provide the parts outside the CDR3, is GAGVSQTPSNKVTEKGKYVELRCDPISGHTALYWYRQSLGQGPEFLIYFQGTGAADDSGLPNDRFFAVRPEGSVSTLKIQRTERGDSAVYLCASSLPTGELFFGEGSRLTVL.

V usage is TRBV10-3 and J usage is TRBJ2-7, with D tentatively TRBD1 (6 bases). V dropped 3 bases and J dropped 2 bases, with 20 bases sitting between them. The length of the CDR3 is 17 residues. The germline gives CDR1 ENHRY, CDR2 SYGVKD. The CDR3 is CAISDMDWGRPTYEQYF. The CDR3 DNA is TGTGCCATCAGTGATATGGACTGGGGGCGACCGACCTACGAGCAGTACTTC.